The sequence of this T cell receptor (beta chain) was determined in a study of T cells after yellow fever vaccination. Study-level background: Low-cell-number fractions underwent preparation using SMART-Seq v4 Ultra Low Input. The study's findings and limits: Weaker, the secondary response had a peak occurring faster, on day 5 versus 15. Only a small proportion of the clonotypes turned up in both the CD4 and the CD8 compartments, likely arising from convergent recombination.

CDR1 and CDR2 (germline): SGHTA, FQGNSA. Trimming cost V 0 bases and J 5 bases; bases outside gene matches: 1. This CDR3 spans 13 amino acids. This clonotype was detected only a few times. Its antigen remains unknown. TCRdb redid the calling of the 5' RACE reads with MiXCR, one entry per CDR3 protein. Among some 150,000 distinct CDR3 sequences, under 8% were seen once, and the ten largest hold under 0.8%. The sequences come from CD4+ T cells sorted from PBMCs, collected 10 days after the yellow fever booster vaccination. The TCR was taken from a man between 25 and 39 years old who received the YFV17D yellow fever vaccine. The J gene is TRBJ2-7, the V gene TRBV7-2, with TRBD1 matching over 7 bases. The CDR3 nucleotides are TGTGCCAGCAGCTTAGCCGGGACAGACGAGCAGTACTTC. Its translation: CASSLAGTDEQYF. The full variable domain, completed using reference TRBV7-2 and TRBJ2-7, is GAGVSQSPSNKVTEKGKDVELRCDPISGHTALYWYRQSLGQGLEFLIYFQGNSAPDKSGLPSDRFSAERTGGSVSTLTIQRTQQEDSAVYLCASSLAGTDEQYFGPGTRLTVT.